These T cell receptor beta chains were read from a single sample in a study of T cells in Graves' hyperthyroidism and ophthalmopathy. TCRdb processed the multiplex PCR reads anew with MiXCR; each CDR3 protein has one entry. The profile shows about 640,000 distinct CDR3 sequences, around 21% of them singletons. Specimen: blood. These receptors were collected from a man aged 30 to 45 with Graves' ophthalmopathy. CDR3s include the opening cysteine and the closing phenylalanine or tryptophan. A D gene is named only where the DNA matches it firmly. The size of a clone is reported for some rows only, either as once, few or many, or as a class for expanded clones.

j_call clone_size cdr3_length d_call v_call cdr3_nt cdr3_aa
TRBJ2-5 - 13 - TRBV6-1 TGTGCCAGCAGTTTCGGGACGTTGGAGACCCAGTACTTC CASSFGTLETQYF
TRBJ2-5 - 16 TRBD2 TRBV5-6 TGTGCCAGCAGCTTTGGGCGGGAGGTGGGTCAAGAGACCCAGTACTTC CASSFGREVGQETQYF
TRBJ2-1 few 17 TRBD2 TRBV20-1 TGCAGTGCTAGAGATACGGTGGGACTAGCGGTTTACAATGAGCAGTTCTTC CSARDTVGLAVYNEQFF
TRBJ2-4 few 14 TRBD1 TRBV6-1 TGTGCCAGCAGAAGAGACAGGGGCGGAAACATTCAGTACTTC CASRRDRGGNIQYF
TRBJ2-1 - 16 TRBD2 TRBV4-3 TGCGCCAGCAGCCAAGATGGAGCGGGAGGGCCGCGTGAGCAGTTCTTC CASSQDGAGGPREQFF
TRBJ1-3 few 14 - TRBV6-1 TGTGCCACCCGCCCGTATAGCTCTGGAAACACCATATATTTT CATRPYSSGNTIYF
TRBJ2-5 - 14 TRBD2 TRBV9 TGTGCCAGCGGAACTACTAGCGGGAGTGGGACCCAGTACTTC CASGTTSGSGTQYF
TRBJ1-2 - 16 TRBD1 TRBV28 TGTGCCAGCAGTCTTACCGGGACAGGGACCTCACATGGCTACACCTTC CASSLTGTGTSHGYTF
TRBJ1-5 - 15 TRBD1 TRBV28 TGTGCCAGCAGTCGGGGGACAGGGGAGGTTCAGCCCCAGCATTTT CASSRGTGEVQPQHF
TRBJ2-3 many 15 - TRBV2 TGTGCCAGCAGTAAGGGACTCCCCTCTAGGGATACGCAGTATTTT CASSKGLPSRDTQYF
TRBJ2-2 - 15 TRBD2 TRBV5-4 TGTGCCAGCAGCCGACTAGCGGGAGGCCCCGGGGAGCTGTTTTTT CASSRLAGGPGELFF
TRBJ2-1 few 14 TRBD1 TRBV7-3 TGTGCCAGCAGCGAGAGGACAGGATTCAATGAGCAGTTCTTC CASSERTGFNEQFF
TRBJ2-7 - 15 TRBD1 TRBV11-2 TGTGCCAGCTGCCCAGGGACAGGGGGCCCGTACGAGCAGTACTTC CASCPGTGGPYEQYF
TRBJ2-6 - 13 - TRBV7-8 TGTGCCAGCAGCCCAGGTTACCGGGAAAACCTGACTTTC CASSPGYRENLTF
TRBJ1-2 - 12 - TRBV3-1 TGTGCCAGCAGCGAAGGACAGACGAGCTACACCTTC CASSEGQTSYTF
TRBJ2-1 few 16 - TRBV7-6 TGTGCCAGCAGCTTACTGGTGGAGGAATCCTACAATGAGCAGTTCTTC CASSLLVEESYNEQFF
TRBJ1-2 - 12 TRBD1 TRBV12-3/TRBV12-4 TGTGCCAGCAGCCCAGGGGGTCGGGGCTACACCTTC CASSPGGRGYTF
TRBJ2-7 - 12 - TRBV28 TGTGCCAGCAGTTTGTCCAGGGCCGAGCAGTACTTC CASSLSRAEQYF
TRBJ2-5 many 16 - TRBV7-2 TGTGCCAGCAGCTCCCTGGGAGGGGGAGTCCAAGAGACCCAGTACTTC CASSSLGGGVQETQYF
TRBJ1-2 - 18 - TRBV5-1 TGTGCCAGCAGGGGTGGACAGACGGTTTTAAAAATTAACTATGGCTACACCTTC CASRGGQTVLKINYGYTF
TRBJ2-3 few 15 - TRBV7-2 TGTGCCAGCAGCTTAGTATCGGGTTCGGCAGATACGCAGTATTTT CASSLVSGSADTQYF
TRBJ2-7 - 15 TRBD1 TRBV4-3 TGCGCCAGCAGCCAATCTCCAGGGGGCGTCTACGAGCAGTACTTC CASSQSPGGVYEQYF
TRBJ1-1 many 14 TRBD1 TRBV6-8 TGTGCCAGCAGTCGGACAGGGAGAGACACTGAAGCTTTCTTT CASSRTGRDTEAFF
TRBJ2-3 few 16 TRBD2 TRBV7-8 TGTGCCAGCAGCCGGGGGGGTACCTTCTTCACAGATACGCAGTATTTT CASSRGGTFFTDTQYF
TRBJ2-3 few 12 TRBD1 TRBV28 TGTGCCTCCCAGGGGGCCGACGATACGCAGTATTTT CASQGADDTQYF
TRBJ2-2 few 13 - TRBV28 TGTGCCAGCAAAAAGGTCCAAGCGGGCGAGCTGTTTTTT CASKKVQAGELFF
TRBJ2-7 many 13 - TRBV6-2/TRBV6-3 TGTGCCAGCACCAACTCCGGGACTGCGTTGCAGTACTTC CASTNSGTALQYF
TRBJ2-5 - 16 TRBD2 TRBV6-1 TGTGCCAGCAGCCCTAGACTAGCAGATCTCCAAGAGACCCAGTACTTC CASSPRLADLQETQYF
TRBJ1-2 many 14 - TRBV20-1 TGCAGTGCTGGAGCTACAGGGACTAACTATGGCTACACCTTC CSAGATGTNYGYTF
TRBJ2-7 many 16 - TRBV7-8 TGTGCCAGCAGCCTCCATCGGTTTAAGATATCCTACGAGCAGTACTTC CASSLHRFKISYEQYF
TRBJ2-7 many 14 TRBD1 TRBV20-1 TGCAGTGCCGAACCAGGGACAGGGGGCTACGAGCAGTACTTC CSAEPGTGGYEQYF
TRBJ2-3 - 13 - TRBV14 TGTGCCAGCAGCCTTGGACTTCTATATACGCAGTATTTT CASSLGLLYTQYF
TRBJ2-1 many 15 TRBD2 TRBV5-8 TGTGCCAGCAGCTCGGGACTAGCGGGAACCAATGAGCAGTTCTTC CASSSGLAGTNEQFF
TRBJ2-2 - 16 - TRBV7-2 TGTGCCAGCAGCTTACCCGGGACAACAAACACCGGGGAGCTGTTTTTT CASSLPGTTNTGELFF
TRBJ1-5 few 14 TRBD1 TRBV19 TGTGCCCCAGAGGGAGACAGGGCAAATCAGCCCCAGCATTTT CAPEGDRANQPQHF
TRBJ2-7 many 14 TRBD2 TRBV6-1 TGTGCCAGCAGGATGGGGACTAGCGGGCGCGAGCAGTACTTC CASRMGTSGREQYF
TRBJ2-5 many 13 TRBD1 TRBV30 TGTGCCTGGAGTCAAGGGGGCGCGGAGACCCAGTACTTC CAWSQGGAETQYF
TRBJ2-7 - 13 TRBD2 TRBV6-1 TGTGCCGCCGGACTAGCGGGCGCCTACGAGCAGTACTTC CAAGLAGAYEQYF
TRBJ1-5 few 17 - TRBV20-1 TGCAGTGCTAGCCGGACAGTGGGGAAATATAGCAATCAGCCCCAGCATTTT CSASRTVGKYSNQPQHF
TRBJ2-1 many 13 - TRBV18 TGTGCCAGCTCACCCCAGCTCTCCAATGAGCAGTTCTTC CASSPQLSNEQFF
TRBJ2-2 many 13 - TRBV9 TGTGCCAGCAGCGTGGCGGGGACCGGGGAGCTGTTTTTT CASSVAGTGELFF